This T cell receptor (beta chain) was captured in a study of cytomegalovirus exposure and HLA in healthy donors. Profiling relied on immunoSEQ multiplex PCR, and the TCRdb table lists in-frame clones only, not all of them. The data hold tens of thousands of clones, with roughly 93% observed a single time. CDR1 is MNHNS and CDR2 is SASEGT in the germline V gene. The CDR3 is 12 amino acids. V was pared by 4 bases and J by 4 bases, with 4 bases between. This sequence joins TRBV6-1 and TRBJ2-2, with D uncertain. This clonotype was sampled from a man in his thirties or forties in good health and CMV-seronegative. The specimen sequenced was PBMCs. The CDR3 DNA sequence: TGTGCCAGCAGTGTCCGCACCGGGGAGCTGTTTTTT. It specifies CASSVRTGELFF.